This T cell receptor beta chain was captured by sequencing in a study of cytomegalovirus exposure and HLA in healthy donors. Amplification used 60 Vbeta primers and 13 Jbeta primers. The protocol was immunoSEQ multiplex PCR, while the TCRdb copy is restricted to in-frame clones and leaves out a portion. The sample yields 90,000 to 120,000 clones, 70% to 85% seen once. This CDR3 spans 15 amino acids. The J segment lost 6 bases and the V segment lost 5 bases, leaving 10 bases of the junction unmatched. Per germline, CDR1 MDHEN and CDR2 SYDVKM. V is TRBV28 and J is TRBJ2-3, with 8 nucleotides matching TRBD1. Input material: PBMCs. The source is a male donor in good health and CMV-seronegative. This chain's CDR3 is CASSPRTGGLDTQYF. In nucleotides, the CDR3 is TGTGCCAGCAGTCCACGTACAGGGGGTCTTGATACGCAGTATTTT.